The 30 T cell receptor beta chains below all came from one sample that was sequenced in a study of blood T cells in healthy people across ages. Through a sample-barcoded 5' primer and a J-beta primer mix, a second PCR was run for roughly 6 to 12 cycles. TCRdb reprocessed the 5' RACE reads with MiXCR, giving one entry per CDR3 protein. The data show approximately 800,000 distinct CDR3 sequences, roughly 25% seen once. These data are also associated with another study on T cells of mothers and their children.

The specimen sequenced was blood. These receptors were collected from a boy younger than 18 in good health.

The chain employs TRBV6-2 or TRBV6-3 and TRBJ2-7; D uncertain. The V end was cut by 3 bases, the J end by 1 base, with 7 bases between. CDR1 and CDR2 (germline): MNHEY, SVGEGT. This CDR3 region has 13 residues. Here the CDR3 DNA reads TGTGCCAGCAGTTATGTGCCATCCTACGAGCAGTACTTC. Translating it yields CASSYVPSYEQYF.

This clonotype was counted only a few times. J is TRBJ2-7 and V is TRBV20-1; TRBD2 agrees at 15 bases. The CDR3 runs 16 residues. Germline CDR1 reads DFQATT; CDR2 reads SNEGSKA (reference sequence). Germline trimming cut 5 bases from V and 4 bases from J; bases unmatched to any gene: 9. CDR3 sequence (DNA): TGCAGTGCTTTTACCATTGGGACTAGCGGGAGGTACGAGCAGTACTTC. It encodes CSAFTIGTSGRYEQYF.

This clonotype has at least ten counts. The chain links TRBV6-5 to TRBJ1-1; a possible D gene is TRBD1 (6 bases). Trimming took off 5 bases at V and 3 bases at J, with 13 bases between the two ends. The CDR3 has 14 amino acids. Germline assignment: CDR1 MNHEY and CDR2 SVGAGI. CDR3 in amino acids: CASSRAWGHTEAFF. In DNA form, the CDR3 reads TGTGCCAGCAGTCGGGCGTGGGGGCACACTGAAGCTTTCTTT.

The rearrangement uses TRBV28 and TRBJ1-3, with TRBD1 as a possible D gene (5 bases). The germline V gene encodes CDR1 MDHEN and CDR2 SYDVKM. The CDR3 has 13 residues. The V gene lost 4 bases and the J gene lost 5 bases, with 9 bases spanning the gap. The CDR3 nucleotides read TGTGCCAGCAGTTCGCGGGGCCGAAACACCATATATTTT. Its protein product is CASSSRGRNTIYF. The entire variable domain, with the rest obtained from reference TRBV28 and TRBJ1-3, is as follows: DVKVTQSSRYLVKRTGEKVFLECVQDMDHENMFWYRQDPGLGLRLIYFSYDVKMKEKGDIPEGYSVSREKKERFSLILESASTNQTSMYLCASSSRGRNTIYFGEGSWLTVV.

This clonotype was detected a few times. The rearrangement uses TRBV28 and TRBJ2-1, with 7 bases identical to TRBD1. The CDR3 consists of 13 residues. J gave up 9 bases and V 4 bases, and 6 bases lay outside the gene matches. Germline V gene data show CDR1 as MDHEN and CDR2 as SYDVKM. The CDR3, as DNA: TGTGCCAGCAGTTATCAGGGGGATGGTGAGCAGTTCTTC. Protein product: CASSYQGDGEQFF.

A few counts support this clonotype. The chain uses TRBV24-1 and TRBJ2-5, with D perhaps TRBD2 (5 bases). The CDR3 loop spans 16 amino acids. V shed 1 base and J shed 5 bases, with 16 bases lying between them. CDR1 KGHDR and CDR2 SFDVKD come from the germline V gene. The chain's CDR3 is CATSDFLGGGSETQYF. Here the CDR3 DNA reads TGTGCCACCAGTGATTTTTTGGGCGGAGGATCGGAGACCCAGTACTTC.

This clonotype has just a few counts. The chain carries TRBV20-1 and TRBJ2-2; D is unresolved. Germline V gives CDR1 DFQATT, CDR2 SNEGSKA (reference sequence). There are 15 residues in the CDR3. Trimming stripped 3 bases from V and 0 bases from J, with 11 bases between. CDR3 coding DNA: TGCAGTGCTAGTAGTATGGATCCGAACACCGGGGAGCTGTTTTTT. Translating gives CSASSMDPNTGELFF.

The CDR3 sequence: CASRMGGDSGTQYF. The CDR3 coding sequence is TGTGCCAGCCGTATGGGGGGGGACTCCGGGACCCAGTACTTC. The chain joins TRBV28 to TRBJ2-5, with 7 bases identical to TRBD2. After removal of 8 bases from V and 7 bases from J, the junction contained 13 bases not matched to a gene. CDR3 length: 14 amino acids. Germline V CDR1 and CDR2: MDHEN, SYDVKM.

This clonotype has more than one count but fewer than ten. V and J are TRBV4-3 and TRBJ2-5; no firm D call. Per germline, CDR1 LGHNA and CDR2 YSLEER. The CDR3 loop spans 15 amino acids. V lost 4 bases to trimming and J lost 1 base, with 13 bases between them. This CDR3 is CASSLGSSFQETQYF. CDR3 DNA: TGCGCCAGCAGCCTGGGCAGCTCGTTCCAAGAGACCCAGTACTTC.

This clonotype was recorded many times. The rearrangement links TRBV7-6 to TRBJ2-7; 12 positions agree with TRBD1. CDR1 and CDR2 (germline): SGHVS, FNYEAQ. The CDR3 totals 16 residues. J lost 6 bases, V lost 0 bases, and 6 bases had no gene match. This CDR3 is CASSLALGTGGFEQYF. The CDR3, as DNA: TGTGCCAGCAGCTTAGCGCTGGGGACAGGGGGCTTCGAGCAGTACTTC.

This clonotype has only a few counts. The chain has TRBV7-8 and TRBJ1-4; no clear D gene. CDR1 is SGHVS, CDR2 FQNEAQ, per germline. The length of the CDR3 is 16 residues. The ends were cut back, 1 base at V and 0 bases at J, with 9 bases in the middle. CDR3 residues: CASSLEARATNEKLFF. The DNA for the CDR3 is TGTGCCAGCAGCTTAGAAGCCCGTGCAACTAATGAAAAACTGTTTTTT.

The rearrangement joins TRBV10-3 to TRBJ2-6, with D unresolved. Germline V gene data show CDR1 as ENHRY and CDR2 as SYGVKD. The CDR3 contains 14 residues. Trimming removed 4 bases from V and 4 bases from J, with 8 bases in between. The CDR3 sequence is CAISGSSGANVLTF. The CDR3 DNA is TGTGCCATCAGTGGGAGCTCAGGGGCCAACGTCCTGACTTTC.

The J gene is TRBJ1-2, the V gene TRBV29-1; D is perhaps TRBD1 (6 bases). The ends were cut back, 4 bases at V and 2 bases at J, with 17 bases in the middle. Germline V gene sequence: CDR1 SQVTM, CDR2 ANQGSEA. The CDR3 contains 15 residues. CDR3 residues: CSVGGPGRGNYGYTF. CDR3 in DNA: TGCAGCGTTGGCGGACCCGGGAGGGGGAACTATGGCTACACCTTC.

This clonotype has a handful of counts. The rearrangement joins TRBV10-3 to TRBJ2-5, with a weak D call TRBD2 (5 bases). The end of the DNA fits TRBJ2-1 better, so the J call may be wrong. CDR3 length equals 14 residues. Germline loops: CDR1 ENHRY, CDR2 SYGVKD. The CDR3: CAISESGLAAEQFF. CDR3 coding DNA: TGTGCCATCAGTGAGTCAGGACTCGCGGCTGAGCAGTTCTTC.

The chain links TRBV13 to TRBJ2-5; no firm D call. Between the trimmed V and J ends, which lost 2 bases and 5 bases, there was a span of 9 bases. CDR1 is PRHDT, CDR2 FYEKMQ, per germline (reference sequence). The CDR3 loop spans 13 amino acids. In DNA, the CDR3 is TGTGCCAGCAGCTTATTCGGCCAGGAGACCCAGTACTTC. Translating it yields CASSLFGQETQYF.

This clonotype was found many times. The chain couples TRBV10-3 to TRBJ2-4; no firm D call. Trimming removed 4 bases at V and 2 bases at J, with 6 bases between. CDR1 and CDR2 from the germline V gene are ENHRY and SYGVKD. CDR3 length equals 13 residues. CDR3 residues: CAISVETKNIQYF. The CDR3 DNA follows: TGTGCCATCAGTGTCGAAACCAAAAACATTCAGTACTTC.

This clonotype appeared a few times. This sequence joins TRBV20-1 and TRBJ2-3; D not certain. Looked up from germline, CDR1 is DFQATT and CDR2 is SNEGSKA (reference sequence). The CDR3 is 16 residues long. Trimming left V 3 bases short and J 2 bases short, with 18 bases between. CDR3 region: CSASAFVIRTTDTQYF. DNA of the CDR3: TGCAGTGCTAGTGCTTTCGTTATCAGAACCACAGATACGCAGTATTTT.

CDR3 region: CAWRDRGQLPQHF. Written as DNA, the CDR3 is TGTGCCTGGAGGGACAGGGGGCAACTGCCCCAGCATTTT. The rearrangement links TRBV30 to TRBJ1-5, with 11 bases identical to TRBD1. CDR1 is GTSNPN and CDR2 is SVGIG in the germline V gene (reference sequence). Losses at the gene ends were 3 bases for V and 9 bases for J; bases not matched to a gene: 4. There are 13 residues in the CDR3.

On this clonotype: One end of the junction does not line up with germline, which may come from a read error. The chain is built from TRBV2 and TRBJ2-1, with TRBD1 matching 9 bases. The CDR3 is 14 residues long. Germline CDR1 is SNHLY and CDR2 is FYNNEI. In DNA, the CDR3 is TGTGCCGGCAGTGGGACAGGGTACAACCATGAGCAGTTCTTC. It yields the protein CAGSGTGYNHEQFF.

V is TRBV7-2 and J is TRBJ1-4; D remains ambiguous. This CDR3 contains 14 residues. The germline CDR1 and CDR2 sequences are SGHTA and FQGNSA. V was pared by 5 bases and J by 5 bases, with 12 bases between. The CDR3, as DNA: TGTGCCAGCAGCACGACAATCGAGAATGAAAAACTGTTTTTT. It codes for CASSTTIENEKLFF.

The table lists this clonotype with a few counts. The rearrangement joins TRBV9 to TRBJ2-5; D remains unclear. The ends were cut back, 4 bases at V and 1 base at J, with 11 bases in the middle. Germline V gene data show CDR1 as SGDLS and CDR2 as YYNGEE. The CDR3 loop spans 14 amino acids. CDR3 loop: CASSPSPIQETQYF. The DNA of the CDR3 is TGTGCCAGCAGCCCATCTCCGATCCAAGAGACCCAGTACTTC.

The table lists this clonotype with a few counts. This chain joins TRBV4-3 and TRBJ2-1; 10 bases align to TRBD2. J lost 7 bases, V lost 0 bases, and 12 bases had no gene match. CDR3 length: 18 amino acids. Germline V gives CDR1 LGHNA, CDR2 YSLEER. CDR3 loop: CASSQDPQLAGWVNEQFF. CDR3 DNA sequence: TGCGCCAGCAGCCAAGATCCTCAACTAGCGGGATGGGTTAATGAGCAGTTCTTC.

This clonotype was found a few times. In DNA form, the CDR3 reads TGTGCCAGCAGCCCGGACATTAGCAATCAGCCCCAGCATTTT. Translated, it gives CASSPDISNQPQHF. The chain recombines TRBV28 with TRBJ1-5; D possibly corresponds to TRBD1 (5 bases). CDR3 length: 14 amino acids. Looked up from germline, CDR1 is MDHEN and CDR2 is SYDVKM. V was trimmed by 6 bases and J by 0 bases, leaving 9 bases between them.

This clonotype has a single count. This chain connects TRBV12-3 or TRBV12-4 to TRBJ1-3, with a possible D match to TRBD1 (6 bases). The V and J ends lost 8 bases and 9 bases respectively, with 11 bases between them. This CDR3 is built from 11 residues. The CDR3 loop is CASFIRGTIYF. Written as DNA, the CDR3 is TGTGCCAGCTTCATCAGGGGCACCATATATTTT.

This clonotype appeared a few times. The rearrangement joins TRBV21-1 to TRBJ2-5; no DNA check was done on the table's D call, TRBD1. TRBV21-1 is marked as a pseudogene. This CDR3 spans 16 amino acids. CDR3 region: CASTGGCRRWEETQYF. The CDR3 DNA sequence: TGTGCCAGCACTGGGGGTTGCCGCCGTTGGGAAGAGACCCAGTACTTC.

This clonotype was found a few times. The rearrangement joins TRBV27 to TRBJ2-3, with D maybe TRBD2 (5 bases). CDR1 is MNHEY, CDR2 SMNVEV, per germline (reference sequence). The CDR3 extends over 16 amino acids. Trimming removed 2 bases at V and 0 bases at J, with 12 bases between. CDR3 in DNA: TGTGCCAGCAGTTTAATCGCGGGTTCTAGCACAGATACGCAGTATTTT. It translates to CASSLIAGSSTDTQYF.

CDR3 residues: CASSGLAAEQFF. The CDR3 nucleotides read TGTGCCAGCAGTGGTCTAGCTGCTGAGCAGTTCTTC. The V call is TRBV2, the J call TRBJ2-1, with D tentatively TRBD2 (5 bases). The CDR3 covers 12 residues. V was shortened by 4 bases and J by 9 bases, with 10 bases between the two germline ends. CDR1 SNHLY and CDR2 FYNNEI come from the germline V gene.

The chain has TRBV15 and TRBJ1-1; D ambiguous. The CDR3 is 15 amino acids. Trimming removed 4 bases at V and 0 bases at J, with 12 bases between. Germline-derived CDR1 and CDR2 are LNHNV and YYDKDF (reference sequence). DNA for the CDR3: TGTGCCACCAGCACCCTGACGGCTATGAACACTGAAGCTTTCTTT. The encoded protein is CATSTLTAMNTEAFF. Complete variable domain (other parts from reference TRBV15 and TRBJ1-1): DAMVIQNPRYQVTQFGKPVTLSCSQTLNHNVMYWYQQKSSQAPKLLFHYYDKDFNNEADTPDNFQSRRPNTSFCFLDIRSPGLGDTAMYLCATSTLTAMNTEAFFGQGTRLTVV.

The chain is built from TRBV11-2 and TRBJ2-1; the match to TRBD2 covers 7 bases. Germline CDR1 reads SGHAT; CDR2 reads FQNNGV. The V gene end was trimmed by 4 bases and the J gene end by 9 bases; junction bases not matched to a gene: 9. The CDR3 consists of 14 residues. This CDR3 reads CASSSAGLVFEQFF. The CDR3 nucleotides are TGTGCCAGCAGCTCTGCAGGACTAGTCTTTGAGCAGTTCTTC.

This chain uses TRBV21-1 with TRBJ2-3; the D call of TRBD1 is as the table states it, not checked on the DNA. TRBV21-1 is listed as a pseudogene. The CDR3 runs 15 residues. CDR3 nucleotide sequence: TGTGCCAGCAACACCGCAGGGGGCTGCGCGTATACGCAGTATTTT. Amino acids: CASNTAGGCAYTQYF.